These T cell receptor beta chains were read from a single sample in a study of cytomegalovirus exposure and HLA in healthy donors. Using immunoSEQ multiplex PCR, the repertoire was profiled, and TCRdb retains in-frame clones only, with some absent. The table has roughly 87,000 clones, around 75% seen once; the top ten hold roughly 14%. The sequenced sample consisted of PBMCs. Source of these receptors: a woman aged 40-49 years in good health and CMV-seropositive. Both conserved end residues are part of each CDR3. A D gene is named only where the DNA matches it firmly. A row's size may be missing; if present it is once, few, many or a size class.

clone size: few; V gene: TRBV28; D gene: .; J gene: TRBJ1-2; CDR3 DNA: TGTGCCAGCGGGGCAGTCGATGGCTACACCTTC; CDR3 protein: CASGAVDGYTF
clone size: few; V gene: TRBV29-1; D gene: .; J gene: TRBJ2-7; CDR3 DNA: TGCAGCGTTCAATCAGGGGTAAGCTCCTACGAGCAGTACTTC; CDR3 protein: CSVQSGVSSYEQYF
clone size: .; V gene: TRBV28; D gene: .; J gene: TRBJ1-5; CDR3 DNA: TGTGCCAGCAGTTTAGTGGCAGGGGACCAGCCCCAGCATTTT; CDR3 protein: CASSLVAGDQPQHF
clone size: .; V gene: TRBV13; D gene: TRBD2; J gene: TRBJ2-1; CDR3 DNA: TGTGCCAGCAGCTTAGCTGGGACTAGCGATAATGAGCAGTTCTTC; CDR3 protein: CASSLAGTSDNEQFF
clone size: .; V gene: TRBV14; D gene: .; J gene: TRBJ1-2; CDR3 DNA: TGTGCCAGCAGCCAAGAAAACGGCAGGCTCTATGGCTACACCTTC; CDR3 protein: CASSQENGRLYGYTF
clone size: few; V gene: TRBV18; D gene: .; J gene: TRBJ2-5; CDR3 DNA: TGTGCCAGCTCACCGCCAAGCCCCCAAGAGACCCAGTACTTC; CDR3 protein: CASSPPSPQETQYF
clone size: .; V gene: TRBV4-1; D gene: TRBD1; J gene: TRBJ1-1; CDR3 DNA: TGCGCCAGCAGCCTACAGGGGGATAGGACTGAAGCTTTCTTT; CDR3 protein: CASSLQGDRTEAFF
clone size: .; V gene: TRBV27; D gene: .; J gene: TRBJ2-5; CDR3 DNA: TGTGCCAGCAGCGGGACTGCCCGTGAGACCCAGTACTTC; CDR3 protein: CASSGTARETQYF
clone size: .; V gene: TRBV19; D gene: TRBD1; J gene: TRBJ2-7; CDR3 DNA: TGTGCCAGCTCGACAGGGGGAGGCTACGAGCAGTACTTC; CDR3 protein: CASSTGGGYEQYF
clone size: .; V gene: TRBV28; D gene: .; J gene: TRBJ2-5; CDR3 DNA: TGTGCCAGCAGCCCCTCGGGTCCACAAGAGACCCAGTACTTC; CDR3 protein: CASSPSGPQETQYF
clone size: .; V gene: TRBV6-6; D gene: .; J gene: TRBJ1-5; CDR3 DNA: TGTGCCAGCAGTTACTCGAATAGTAATCAGCCCCAGCATTTT; CDR3 protein: CASSYSNSNQPQHF
clone size: .; V gene: TRBV27; D gene: .; J gene: TRBJ2-3; CDR3 DNA: TGTGCCAGCAGTGCGCAACTAGTCCCGGCCACACGGTATACGCAGTATTTT; CDR3 protein: CASSAQLVPATRYTQYF
clone size: .; V gene: TRBV7-2; D gene: .; J gene: TRBJ2-7; CDR3 DNA: TGTGCCAGCAGCCAGGAACTAGTATCCGAGCAGTACTTC; CDR3 protein: CASSQELVSEQYF
clone size: .; V gene: TRBV2; D gene: .; J gene: TRBJ2-7; CDR3 DNA: TGTGCCAGCACCCCACCGAGCTCCTACGAGCAGTACTTC; CDR3 protein: CASTPPSSYEQYF
clone size: .; V gene: TRBV5-1; D gene: TRBD1; J gene: TRBJ1-4; CDR3 DNA: TGCGCCAGCGGCCAGGGGGCATCCAATGAAAAACTGTTTTTT; CDR3 protein: CASGQGASNEKLFF
clone size: .; V gene: TRBV21-1; D gene: .; J gene: TRBJ1-1; CDR3 DNA: TGTGCCAGCAGCGCTCACCCAAGGCGGAAAGCTTTCTTT; CDR3 protein: CASSAHPRRKAFF
clone size: .; V gene: TRBV7-3; D gene: TRBD2; J gene: TRBJ2-3; CDR3 DNA: TGTGCCAGCAGCCTGCATAGCGGGAGCGCAGATACGCAGTATTTT; CDR3 protein: CASSLHSGSADTQYF
clone size: .; V gene: TRBV20-1; D gene: .; J gene: TRBJ1-2; CDR3 DNA: TGCAGTGCTGGCTTTGGCTACACCTTC; CDR3 protein: CSAGFGYTF
clone size: .; V gene: TRBV5-1; D gene: .; J gene: TRBJ2-7; CDR3 DNA: TGCGCCAGCAGCTTGCCTGGACAGAGCACCTACGAGCAGTACTTC; CDR3 protein: CASSLPGQSTYEQYF
clone size: .; V gene: TRBV5-1; D gene: TRBD1; J gene: TRBJ1-1; CDR3 DNA: TGCGCCAGCAGCTTGGGGACAGGCGGAACATCTGAAGCTTTCTTT; CDR3 protein: CASSLGTGGTSEAFF
clone size: once; V gene: TRBV9; D gene: .; J gene: TRBJ1-5; CDR3 DNA: TGTGCCAGCAGCGTAGGCAGTAGCAATCAGCCCCAGCATTTT; CDR3 protein: CASSVGSSNQPQHF
clone size: .; V gene: TRBV11-2; D gene: .; J gene: TRBJ1-1; CDR3 DNA: TGTGCCAGCAGCTCGGACACTGAAGCTTTCTTT; CDR3 protein: CASSSDTEAFF
clone size: few; V gene: TRBV6-1; D gene: TRBD1; J gene: TRBJ2-7; CDR3 DNA: TGTGCCAGCAGGCTCCGGGACAGCTACGAGCAGTACTTC; CDR3 protein: CASRLRDSYEQYF
clone size: .; V gene: TRBV7-2; D gene: .; J gene: TRBJ2-1; CDR3 DNA: TGTGCCAGCAGCTTAGAAGGACAGATCTACAATGAGCAGTTCTTC; CDR3 protein: CASSLEGQIYNEQFF
clone size: .; V gene: TRBV7-9; D gene: TRBD1; J gene: TRBJ1-2; CDR3 DNA: TGTGCCAGCAGTTTAGGGACAGGGGACGCTAACTATGGCTACACCTTC; CDR3 protein: CASSLGTGDANYGYTF
clone size: .; V gene: TRBV18; D gene: .; J gene: TRBJ2-3; CDR3 DNA: TGTGCCAGCTCACCGGGGCAGACTAGCACAGATACGCAGTATTTT; CDR3 protein: CASSPGQTSTDTQYF
clone size: .; V gene: TRBV20-1; D gene: .; J gene: TRBJ2-7; CDR3 DNA: TGCAGTGCTCCTCCGGTCTACGAGCAGTACTTC; CDR3 protein: CSAPPVYEQYF
clone size: few; V gene: TRBV7-2; D gene: TRBD1; J gene: TRBJ2-4; CDR3 DNA: TGTGCCAGCAGCTCCCAGGCAGGGGGCGCCGCCAAAAACATTCAGTACTTC; CDR3 protein: CASSSQAGGAAKNIQYF
clone size: .; V gene: TRBV6-5; D gene: TRBD1; J gene: TRBJ1-1; CDR3 DNA: TGTGCCAGCACCCTAGGGGGCAACATGAACACTGAAGCTTTCTTT; CDR3 protein: CASTLGGNMNTEAFF
clone size: .; V gene: TRBV30; D gene: .; J gene: TRBJ1-1; CDR3 DNA: TGTGCCTGGAGTAGGAACGGGGTCGAAGCTTTCTTT; CDR3 protein: CAWSRNGVEAFF
clone size: .; V gene: TRBV7-9; D gene: .; J gene: TRBJ1-2; CDR3 DNA: TGTTCCAGCAGCTCACAAGGGGGGGTCTACACCTTC; CDR3 protein: CSSSSQGGVYTF
clone size: .; V gene: TRBV10-3; D gene: TRBD1; J gene: TRBJ1-1; CDR3 DNA: TGTGCCATCAGTGAAAGGACAGGGGGTATTGAAGCCTTCTTT; CDR3 protein: CAISERTGGIEAFF
clone size: .; V gene: TRBV2; D gene: TRBD1; J gene: TRBJ1-2; CDR3 DNA: TGTGCCAGCAGCGGACAGGCCTATGGCTACACCTTC; CDR3 protein: CASSGQAYGYTF
clone size: .; V gene: TRBV2; D gene: .; J gene: TRBJ1-4; CDR3 DNA: TGTGCCAGCAGTGAACAGGGGTCTGGTAATGAAAAACTGTTTTTT; CDR3 protein: CASSEQGSGNEKLFF
clone size: .; V gene: TRBV6-1; D gene: .; J gene: TRBJ1-2; CDR3 DNA: TGTGCCAGCATTGAGCGCGCGGGCTATGGCTACACCTTC; CDR3 protein: CASIERAGYGYTF
clone size: .; V gene: TRBV5-1; D gene: TRBD2; J gene: TRBJ2-1; CDR3 DNA: TGCGCCAGCTCAGGACTAGCGGGGGGGCCATCCTACAATGAGCAGTTCTTC; CDR3 protein: CASSGLAGGPSYNEQFF
clone size: .; V gene: TRBV6-1; D gene: TRBD2; J gene: TRBJ2-1; CDR3 DNA: TGTGCCAGCAGTGATGTAGCGGGGGGGCCTATCAATGAGCAGTTCTTC; CDR3 protein: CASSDVAGGPINEQFF
clone size: .; V gene: TRBV5-1; D gene: .; J gene: TRBJ2-2; CDR3 DNA: TGCGCCAGCTTCTCAGGGGAGAACACCGGGGAGCTGTTTTTT; CDR3 protein: CASFSGENTGELFF
clone size: .; V gene: TRBV11-2; D gene: .; J gene: TRBJ1-6; CDR3 DNA: TGTGCCAGCAGCTTAGAGGCAGGGTATGGCTATAATTCACCCCTCCACTTT; CDR3 protein: CASSLEAGYGYNSPLHF
clone size: .; V gene: TRBV27; D gene: .; J gene: TRBJ2-2; CDR3 DNA: TGTGCCAGCCGATTCGGGGGGAACACCGGGGAGCTGTTTTTT; CDR3 protein: CASRFGGNTGELFF
clone size: .; V gene: TRBV9; D gene: TRBD2; J gene: TRBJ2-7; CDR3 DNA: TGTGCCAGCAGCCCGGGAGGGAGTAGCTACGAGCAGTACTTC; CDR3 protein: CASSPGGSSYEQYF
clone size: .; V gene: TRBV19; D gene: .; J gene: TRBJ1-1; CDR3 DNA: TGTGCCAGTATTAGGACAGAGAAAATGAACACTGAAGCTTTCTTT; CDR3 protein: CASIRTEKMNTEAFF
clone size: .; V gene: TRBV5-1; D gene: TRBD1; J gene: TRBJ1-1; CDR3 DNA: TGCGCCAGCAGCTTGACAGGGGCCCGGACTGAAGCTTTCTTT; CDR3 protein: CASSLTGARTEAFF
clone size: .; V gene: TRBV11-1; D gene: TRBD2; J gene: TRBJ2-3; CDR3 DNA: TGTGCCACTAGCGGGGGGAGCGATACGCAGTATTTT; CDR3 protein: CATSGGSDTQYF
clone size: few; V gene: TRBV21-1; D gene: .; J gene: TRBJ2-5; CDR3 DNA: TGTGCCAGTACAAACCGGGACAGGGGTTTGCAGACCCAGTACTTC; CDR3 protein: CASTNRDRGLQTQYF
clone size: .; V gene: TRBV6-5; D gene: TRBD1; J gene: TRBJ1-1; CDR3 DNA: TGTGCCAGCAGTTACTCGTCCGGGACAGGGAGTTCTGAAGCTTTCTTT; CDR3 protein: CASSYSSGTGSSEAFF
clone size: .; V gene: TRBV27; D gene: .; J gene: TRBJ1-6; CDR3 DNA: TGTGCCAGCAAAAAACAGGGCGACACCTATAATTCACCCCTCCACTTT; CDR3 protein: CASKKQGDTYNSPLHF
clone size: .; V gene: TRBV15; D gene: TRBD1; J gene: TRBJ1-5; CDR3 DNA: TGTGCCACCAGCAGTCCACCAGGGACAGGACATTATAGCAATCAGCCCCAGCATTTT; CDR3 protein: CATSSPPGTGHYSNQPQHF
clone size: .; V gene: TRBV5-1; D gene: .; J gene: TRBJ2-3; CDR3 DNA: TGCGCCAGCAGCTTGAGGTCGAGGGACTCCGGCACAGATACGCAGTATTTT; CDR3 protein: CASSLRSRDSGTDTQYF
clone size: .; V gene: TRBV19; D gene: .; J gene: TRBJ1-2; CDR3 DNA: TGTGCCAGTAGTATGGGTTGGGCAGGTGATGGCTACACCTTC; CDR3 protein: CASSMGWAGDGYTF
clone size: .; V gene: TRBV10-3; D gene: TRBD2; J gene: TRBJ2-7; CDR3 DNA: TGTGCCATCAAAGATATAGCGGGGGAGGGTGGCGAGCAGTACTTC; CDR3 protein: CAIKDIAGEGGEQYF
clone size: .; V gene: TRBV5-6; D gene: TRBD2; J gene: TRBJ2-2; CDR3 DNA: TGTGCCAGCAGCTTGTTGGCTAGCGGGGCCAACACCGGGGAGCTGTTTTTT; CDR3 protein: CASSLLASGANTGELFF
clone size: .; V gene: TRBV9; D gene: TRBD2; J gene: TRBJ2-1; CDR3 DNA: TGTGCCAGCAGCGTAGCAGGGACTAGCGCCTACAATGAGCAGTTCTTC; CDR3 protein: CASSVAGTSAYNEQFF
clone size: few; V gene: TRBV4-3; D gene: TRBD2; J gene: TRBJ2-3; CDR3 DNA: TGCGCCAGCAGCCCCGGGCGGCTAGCGGGAGACGATACGCAGTATTTT; CDR3 protein: CASSPGRLAGDDTQYF